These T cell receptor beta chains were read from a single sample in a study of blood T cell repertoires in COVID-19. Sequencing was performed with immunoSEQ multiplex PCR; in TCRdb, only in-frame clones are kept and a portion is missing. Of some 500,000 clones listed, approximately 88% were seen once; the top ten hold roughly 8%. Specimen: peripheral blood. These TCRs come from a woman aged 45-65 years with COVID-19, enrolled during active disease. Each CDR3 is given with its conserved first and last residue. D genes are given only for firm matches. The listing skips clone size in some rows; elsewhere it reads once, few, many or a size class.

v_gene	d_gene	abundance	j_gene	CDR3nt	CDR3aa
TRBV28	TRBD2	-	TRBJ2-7	TGTGCCAGCAGCCTCCGACTAGCGTACGAGCAGTACTTC	CASSLRLAYEQYF
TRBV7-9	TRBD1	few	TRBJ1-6	TGTGCCAGCAGCAAAACAGGGGGCGCGAGATTCAATTCACCCCTCCACTTT	CASSKTGGARFNSPLHF
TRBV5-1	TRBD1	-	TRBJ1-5	TGCGCCAGCAGGGAGAGACAGGGGGCGCGACCCCCAACTCAGCCCCAGCATTTT	CASRERQGARPPTQPQHF
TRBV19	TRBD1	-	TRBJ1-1	TGTGCCAGTAGTGTGACAAACAGGGGGCAGCCAGAAGCTTTCTTT	CASSVTNRGQPEAFF
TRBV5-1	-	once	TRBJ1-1	TGCGCCAGCAGCTTCGGACAGCTGAACACTGAAGCTTTCTTT	CASSFGQLNTEAFF
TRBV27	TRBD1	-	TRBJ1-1	TGTGCCAGCAGTTTTGCCGGACAGGGTATCGCTTTCTTT	CASSFAGQGIAFF
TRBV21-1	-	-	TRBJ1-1	TGTGCCAGCAGCAAAGGCGGGGGCCGGGCTTTCTTT	CASSKGGGRAFF
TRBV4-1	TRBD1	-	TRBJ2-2	TGCGCCAGCAGCCAGTTACCCCAGGGGGCCGGGGAGCTGTTTTTT	CASSQLPQGAGELFF
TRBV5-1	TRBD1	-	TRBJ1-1	TGCGCCAGCAGCTATACAGGGGGCTTGGTCTCTGAAGCTTTCTTT	CASSYTGGLVSEAFF
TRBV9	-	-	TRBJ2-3	TGTGCCAGCAGCGAGGAGGATGGGGATACGCAGTATTTT	CASSEEDGDTQYF
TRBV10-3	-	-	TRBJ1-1	TGTGCCATCAGACAAATGGGGGAGGCGTCTGCTGAAGCTTTCTTT	CAIRQMGEASAEAFF
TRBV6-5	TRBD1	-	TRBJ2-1	TGTGCCAGCAGGAGGGACAGGGGGAACAATGAGCAGTTCTTC	CASRRDRGNNEQFF
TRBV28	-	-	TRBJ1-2	TGTGCCAGTAATAACCGGGTACCAGGCTACACCTTC	CASNNRVPGYTF
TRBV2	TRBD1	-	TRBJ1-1	TGTGCCAAAGTTGCACCCGGGGACAGGAGAGCCACTGAAGCTTTCTTT	CAKVAPGDRRATEAFF
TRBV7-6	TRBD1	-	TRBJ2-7	TGTGCCAGCAGCACAGGACAGGGGGCCTACGAGCAGTACTTC	CASSTGQGAYEQYF
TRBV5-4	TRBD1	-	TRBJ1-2	TGTGCCAGCAGCTCGGACAGGGGGAGGGATGGCTACACCTTC	CASSSDRGRDGYTF
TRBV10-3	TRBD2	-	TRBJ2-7	TGTGCCAACCGCTGGGAGGGTACGGGCGAGCAGTACTTC	CANRWEGTGEQYF
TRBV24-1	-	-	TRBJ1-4	TGTGCCATACTACCCCCGGGACAATCCGCCCAAGACCTCTCGGGCGGAAAACTGTTTTTT	CAILPPGQSAQDLSGGKLFF
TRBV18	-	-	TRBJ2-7	TGTGCCAGCTCACCCTCGATCGACAGGACCTCCTACGAGCAGTACTTC	CASSPSIDRTSYEQYF
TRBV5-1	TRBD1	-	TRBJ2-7	TGCGCCAGCAGCCGGATGACAGGGAAGGCTGGCGAGCAGTACTTC	CASSRMTGKAGEQYF
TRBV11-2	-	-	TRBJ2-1	TGTGCCAGCAGCTTAGTTGCAGTAGAGCAGTTCTTC	CASSLVAVEQFF
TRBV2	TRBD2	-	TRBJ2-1	TGTGCCAGCAGTAACCGGGGGGGCCTTAATGAGCAGTTCTTC	CASSNRGGLNEQFF
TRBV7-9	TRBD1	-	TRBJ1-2	TGTGCCAGCAGCCAACGACAGGGCTTGGATTTAGGCTACACCTTC	CASSQRQGLDLGYTF
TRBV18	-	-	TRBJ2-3	TGTGCCAGCTCACCAGGGCCCACAGATACGCAGTATTTT	CASSPGPTDTQYF
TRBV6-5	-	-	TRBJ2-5	TGTGCCAGCAGTTCGGACAGCGTCCAGACCCAGTACTTC	CASSSDSVQTQYF
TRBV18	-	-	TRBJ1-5	TGTGCCAGCTCCCCGTGGGGGGGCAACAATCAGCCCCAGCATTTT	CASSPWGGNNQPQHF
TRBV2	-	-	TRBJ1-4	TGTGCCAGCAGTGAGAACAGCTCTCGGAAAAAACTGTTTTTT	CASSENSSRKKLFF
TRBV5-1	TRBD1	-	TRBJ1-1	TGCGCCAGCAGCTTGGACAGGGGGCGGATCTTCGAAGCTTTCTTT	CASSLDRGRIFEAFF
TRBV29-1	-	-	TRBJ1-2	TGCAGCGTCGAAGTCAATGGCTACACCTTC	CSVEVNGYTF
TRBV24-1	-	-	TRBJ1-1	TGTGCCACCAGTGATTCCAGGGGCTCGAGGGCTTTCTTT	CATSDSRGSRAFF
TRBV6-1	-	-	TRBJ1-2	TGTGCCAGCAGTGAAGGGGCATCGACTATGGGCTACACCTTC	CASSEGASTMGYTF
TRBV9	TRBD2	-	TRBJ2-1	TGTGCCAGCAGCGTAGAAGCGCTAGCGGGGGATCTCTACAATGAGCAGTTCTTC	CASSVEALAGDLYNEQFF
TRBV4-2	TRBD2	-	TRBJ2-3	TGTGCCAGCAGCCCCTCCGCATCTAGCGGAAACACAGATACGCAGTATTTT	CASSPSASSGNTDTQYF
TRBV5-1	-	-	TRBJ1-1	TGCGCCAGCAGCTCGGCCCGGGGGGGCGACACTGAAGCTTTCTTT	CASSSARGGDTEAFF
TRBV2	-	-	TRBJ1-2	TGTGCCAGCAGTGAACAGCGGACAGTCTATGGCTACACCTTC	CASSEQRTVYGYTF
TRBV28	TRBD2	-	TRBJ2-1	TGTGCCAGCAGTTTTCGGGGACTAGTACGGGGTGAGCAGTTCTTC	CASSFRGLVRGEQFF
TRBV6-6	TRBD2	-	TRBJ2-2	TGTGCCAGCGGTGTGAGCGGGGGGACCGGGGAGCTGTTTTTT	CASGVSGGTGELFF
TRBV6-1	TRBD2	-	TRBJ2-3	TGTGCCAGCAGTGACCTTAGCGGGGGCCCAGATACGCAGTATTTT	CASSDLSGGPDTQYF
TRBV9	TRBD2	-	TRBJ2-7	TGTGCCAGCAGCGTGGGAGCGGGGGCCGACGAGCAGTACTTC	CASSVGAGADEQYF
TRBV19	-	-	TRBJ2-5	TGTGCCAGTAGTCCGGGACTCGAAGAGACCCAGTACTTC	CASSPGLEETQYF
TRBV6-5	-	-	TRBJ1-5	TGTGCCAGCTCCGCAGGGAATCAGCCCCAGCATTTT	CASSAGNQPQHF
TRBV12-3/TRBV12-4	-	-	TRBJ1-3	TGTGCCAGCAGTCCCACAGCCCACACCATATATTTT	CASSPTAHTIYF
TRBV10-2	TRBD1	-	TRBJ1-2	TGCGCCAGCAGCTTACAGGGGTATGGCTACACCTTC	CASSLQGYGYTF
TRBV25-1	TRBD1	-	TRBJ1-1	TGTGCCAGCAGTGAAAAGGCAGGGGGCATTAGAATGAACACTGAAGCTTTCTTT	CASSEKAGGIRMNTEAFF
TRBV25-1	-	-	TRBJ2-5	TGTGCCAGCAGTGGGCCGGGTGGTTTTTGGGAGACCCAGTACTTC	CASSGPGGFWETQYF
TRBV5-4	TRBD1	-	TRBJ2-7	TGTGCCAGCAGCTCCCCCCGGACAGGGGGCGGCTACGAGCAGTACTTC	CASSSPRTGGGYEQYF
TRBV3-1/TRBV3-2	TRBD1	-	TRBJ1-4	TGTGCCAGCAGCCGCTACAGAGGGGGCAATGAAAAACTGTTTTTT	CASSRYRGGNEKLFF
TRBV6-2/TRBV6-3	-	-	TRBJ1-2	TGTGCCAGCAGTGATGGGCAGGGAGGGTATGGCTACACCTTC	CASSDGQGGYGYTF
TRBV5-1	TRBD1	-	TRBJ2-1	TGCGCCAGCAGCTTGGCGGAGTTCGGGACAGGGGGCTCGGATGAGCAGTTCTTC	CASSLAEFGTGGSDEQFF
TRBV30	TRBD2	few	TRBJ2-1	TGTGCCTGGGCCCGCGGGGGGGCCTACAATGAGCAGTTCTTC	CAWARGGAYNEQFF